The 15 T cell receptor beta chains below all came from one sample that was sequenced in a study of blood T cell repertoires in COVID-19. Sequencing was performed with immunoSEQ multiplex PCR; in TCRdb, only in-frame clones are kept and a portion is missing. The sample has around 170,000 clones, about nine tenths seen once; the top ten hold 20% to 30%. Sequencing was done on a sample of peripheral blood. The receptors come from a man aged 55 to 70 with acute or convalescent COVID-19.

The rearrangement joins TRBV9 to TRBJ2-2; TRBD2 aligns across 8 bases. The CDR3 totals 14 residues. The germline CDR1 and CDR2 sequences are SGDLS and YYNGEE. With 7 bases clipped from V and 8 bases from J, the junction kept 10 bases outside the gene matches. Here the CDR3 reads CASSPGGTLGELFF. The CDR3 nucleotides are TGTGCCAGCTCCCCGGGGGGGACCCTGGGGGAGCTGTTTTTT.

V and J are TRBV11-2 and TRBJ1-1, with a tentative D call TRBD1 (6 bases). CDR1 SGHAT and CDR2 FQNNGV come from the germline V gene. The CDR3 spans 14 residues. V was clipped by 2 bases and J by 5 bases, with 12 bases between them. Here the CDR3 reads CASSLQGFRTEAFF. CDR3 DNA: TGTGCCAGCAGCTTACAGGGGTTTCGTACTGAAGCTTTCTTT.

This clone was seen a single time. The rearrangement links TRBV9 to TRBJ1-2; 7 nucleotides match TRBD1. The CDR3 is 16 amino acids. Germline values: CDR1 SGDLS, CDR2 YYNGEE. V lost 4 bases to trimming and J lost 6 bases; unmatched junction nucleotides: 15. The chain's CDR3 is CASSPRTGGNYDGYTF. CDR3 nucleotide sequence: TGTGCCAGCAGCCCACGGACAGGAGGAAATTATGATGGCTACACCTTC.

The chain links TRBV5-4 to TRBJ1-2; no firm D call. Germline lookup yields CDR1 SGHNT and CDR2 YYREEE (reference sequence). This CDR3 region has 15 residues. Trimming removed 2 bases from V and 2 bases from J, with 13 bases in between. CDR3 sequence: CASSFGVPLNYGYTF. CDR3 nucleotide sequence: TGTGCCAGCAGCTTCGGGGTCCCCTTAAACTATGGCTACACCTTC.

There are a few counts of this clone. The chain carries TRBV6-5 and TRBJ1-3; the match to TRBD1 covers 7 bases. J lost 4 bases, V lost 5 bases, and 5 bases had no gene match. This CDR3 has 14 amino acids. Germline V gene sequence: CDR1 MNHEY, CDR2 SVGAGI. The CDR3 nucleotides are TGTGCCAGCAGTAGGCAGACAGGGGGAAACACCATATATTTT. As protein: CASSRQTGGNTIYF.

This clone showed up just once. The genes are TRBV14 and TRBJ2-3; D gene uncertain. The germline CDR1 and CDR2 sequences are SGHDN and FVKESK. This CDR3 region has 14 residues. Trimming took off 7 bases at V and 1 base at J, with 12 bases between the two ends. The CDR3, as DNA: TGTGCCAGCACGAATTGGCTTGGCACAGATACGCAGTATTTT. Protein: CASTNWLGTDTQYF.

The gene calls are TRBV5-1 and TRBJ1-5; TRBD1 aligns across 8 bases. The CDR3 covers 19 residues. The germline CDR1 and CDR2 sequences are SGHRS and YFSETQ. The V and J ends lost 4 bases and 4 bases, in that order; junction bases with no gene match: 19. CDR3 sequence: CASSAHPIAGGVGNQPQHF. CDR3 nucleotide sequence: TGCGCCAGCAGCGCCCATCCAATAGCAGGGGGCGTTGGAAATCAGCCCCAGCATTTT.

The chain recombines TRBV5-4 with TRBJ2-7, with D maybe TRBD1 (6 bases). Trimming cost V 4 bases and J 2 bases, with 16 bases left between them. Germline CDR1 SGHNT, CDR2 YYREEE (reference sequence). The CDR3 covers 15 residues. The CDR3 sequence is CASSPSGTSTYEQYF. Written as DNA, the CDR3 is TGTGCCAGCAGCCCCTCCGGGACATCGACCTACGAGCAGTACTTC.

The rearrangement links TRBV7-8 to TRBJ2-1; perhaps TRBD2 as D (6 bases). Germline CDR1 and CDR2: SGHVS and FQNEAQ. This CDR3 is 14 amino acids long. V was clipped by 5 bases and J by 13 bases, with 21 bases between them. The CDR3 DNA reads TGTGCCAGCAGCCCGGTAGTAGTAGCGGCCCACCAGTTCTTC. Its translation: CASSPVVVAAHQFF.

In DNA, the CDR3 is TGCGCCAGCAGCCCCGCGGGGCCCGGGGCACCCCTCCACTTT. Encoded protein: CASSPAGPGAPLHF. The chain couples TRBV5-1 to TRBJ1-6; weak D call: TRBD1 (5 bases). CDR3 length: 14 amino acids. Trimming stripped 4 bases from V and 11 bases from J, with 16 bases between. Looked up from germline, CDR1 is SGHRS and CDR2 is YFSETQ.

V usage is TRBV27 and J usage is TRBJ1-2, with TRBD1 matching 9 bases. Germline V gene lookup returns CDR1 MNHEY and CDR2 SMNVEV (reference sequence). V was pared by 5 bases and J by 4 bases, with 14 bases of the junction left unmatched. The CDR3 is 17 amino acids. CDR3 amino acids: CASSPYKGQGKIYGYTF. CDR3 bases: TGTGCCAGCAGTCCCTACAAGGGACAGGGAAAAATCTATGGCTACACCTTC.

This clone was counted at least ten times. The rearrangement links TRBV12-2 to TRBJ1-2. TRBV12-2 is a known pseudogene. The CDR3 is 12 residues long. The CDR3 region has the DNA TGTGCAAGTCGCTTAGCGCGGAATGGCTACACCTTC. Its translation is CASRLARNGYTF.

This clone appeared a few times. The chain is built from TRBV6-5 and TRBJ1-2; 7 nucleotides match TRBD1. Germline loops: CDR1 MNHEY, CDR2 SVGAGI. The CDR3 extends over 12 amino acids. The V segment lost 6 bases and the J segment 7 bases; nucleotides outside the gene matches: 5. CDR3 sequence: CASRDDRVGYTF. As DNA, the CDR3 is TGTGCCAGCAGGGACGACAGGGTTGGCTACACCTTC.

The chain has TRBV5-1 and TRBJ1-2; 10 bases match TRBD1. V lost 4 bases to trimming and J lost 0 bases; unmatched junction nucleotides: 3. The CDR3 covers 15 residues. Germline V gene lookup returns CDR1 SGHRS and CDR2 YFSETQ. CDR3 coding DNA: TGCGCCAGCAGCCGCGGGACAGGGGCTAACTATGGCTACACCTTC. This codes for CASSRGTGANYGYTF.

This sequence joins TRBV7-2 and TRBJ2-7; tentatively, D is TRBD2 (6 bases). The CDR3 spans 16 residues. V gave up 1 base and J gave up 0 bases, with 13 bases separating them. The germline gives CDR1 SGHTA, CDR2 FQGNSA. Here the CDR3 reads CASSLVSYGGSYEQYV. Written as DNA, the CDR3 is TGTGCCAGCAGCTTAGTGTCGTACGGGGGCTCCTACGAGCAGTACGTC.